Each of the 32 T cell receptor beta chains below was sequenced from the same sample in a study of CD8 T cells in ankylosing spondylitis. One entry per CDR3 protein, called by TCRdb with MiXCR from the 5' RACE reads. This sample carries 250,000 to 300,000 distinct CDR3 sequences, under 20% of them seen once, and the ten largest clones take approximately 32%. Sequenced sample: blood, either unsorted or a sorted T cell fraction (not recorded which). The source is a male donor with ankylosing spondylitis or in good health (not recorded which).

The V gene is TRBV20-1, the J gene TRBJ2-2; D is perhaps TRBD2 (6 bases). Germline CDR1 reads DFQATT; CDR2 reads SNEGSKA (reference sequence). With 0 bases removed from V and 4 bases from J, the gap between germline ends came to 18 bases. The CDR3 runs 17 residues. The CDR3 reads CSARDGRRAQGTGELFF. Here the CDR3 DNA reads TGCAGTGCTAGAGATGGAAGGAGGGCGCAGGGCACCGGGGAGCTGTTTTTT.

The chain links TRBV29-1 to TRBJ2-2, with 8 bases matching TRBD1. The CDR3 extends over 16 amino acids. Trimming at V came to 1 base and at J to 2 bases, leaving 6 bases not matched to a gene. CDR1 SQVTM and CDR2 ANQGSEA come from the germline V gene. Here the CDR3 reads CSVEGGDRGNTGELFF. CDR3 in DNA: TGCAGCGTTGAAGGGGGCGACAGGGGCAACACCGGGGAGCTGTTTTTT.

This rearrangement joins TRBV5-1 to TRBJ2-7; the D gene is possibly TRBD2 (5 bases). Germline CDR1 and CDR2: SGHRS and YFSETQ. The V end was cut by 3 bases, the J end by 5 bases, with 9 bases between. The CDR3 has 12 amino acids. The CDR3 sequence is CASSSHGDEQYF. CDR3 coding DNA: TGCGCCAGCAGCTCCCACGGGGACGAGCAGTACTTC.

This clonotype appeared a few times. The chain carries TRBV29-1 and TRBJ2-1; 7 positions agree with TRBD2. Germline CDR1 and CDR2: SQVTM and ANQGSEA. Losses at the gene ends were 6 bases for V and 8 bases for J; bases not matched to a gene: 7. The CDR3 is made up of 12 amino acids. The DNA for the CDR3 is TGCAGCGTCCTCGGGGCGGGAGATGAGCAGTTCTTC. Protein product: CSVLGAGDEQFF.

This clonotype was seen a few times. This chain joins TRBV9 and TRBJ2-3, with 9 bases fitting TRBD2. The V and J ends lost 2 bases and 0 bases, in that order; junction bases with no gene match: 7. The CDR3 runs 17 residues. Germline loops: CDR1 SGDLS, CDR2 YYNGEE. CDR3 sequence: CASSVSGSGVSTDTQYF. The CDR3 DNA is TGTGCCAGCAGCGTTAGCGGGAGTGGGGTTAGCACAGATACGCAGTATTTT.

For the CDR3, the DNA is TGTGCCAGCAGCAAGACTAGCGGGAGAAAGGGGTACGAGCAGTACTTC. Protein sequence: CASSKTSGRKGYEQYF. The rearrangement joins TRBV7-9 to TRBJ2-7, with 12 bases aligning to TRBD2. Germline CDR1 SEHNR, CDR2 FQNEAQ (reference sequence). The CDR3 runs to 16 residues. Trimming took 5 bases from V and 4 from J; bases not matched to a gene: 9.

J is TRBJ2-7 and V is TRBV4-3; 8 bases are shared with TRBD2. This CDR3 has 16 amino acids. With 0 bases clipped from V and 3 bases from J, the junction kept 7 bases outside the gene matches. Germline-derived CDR1 and CDR2 are LGHNA and YSLEER. The CDR3 nucleotides read TGCGCCAGCAGCCAAGAAAGCGGGAGCGCATTCTACGAGCAGTACTTC. The encoded protein is CASSQESGSAFYEQYF.

Only a few counts were recorded for this clonotype. The CDR3 region is CASSQELAGAYEQYF. CDR3 nucleotide sequence: TGTGCCAGCAGCCAAGAACTAGCGGGAGCCTACGAGCAGTACTTC. J is TRBJ2-7 and V is TRBV4-2; 11 bases are a match to TRBD2. V trimming: 0 bases; J trimming: 2 bases; junction bases outside the gene matches: 0. Germline V CDR1 and CDR2: LGHNA, YNFKEQ. The CDR3 sequence is 15 residues long.

The chain couples TRBV20-1 to TRBJ2-7; D may be TRBD1 (5 bases). The germline V gene has CDR1 DFQATT and CDR2 SNEGSKA (reference sequence). This CDR3 is built from 13 residues. Trimming stripped 3 bases from V and 3 bases from J, with 12 bases between. CDR3: CSARPRAYYEQYF. In DNA, the CDR3 is TGCAGTGCTAGGCCCAGGGCGTACTACGAGCAGTACTTC.

The rearrangement joins TRBV10-3 to TRBJ2-7; D may be TRBD2 (6 bases). V lost 5 bases and J 0 bases, leaving 17 bases between the germline ends. The CDR3 loop spans 16 amino acids. From germline, CDR1 is ENHRY and CDR2 SYGVKD. For the CDR3, the DNA is TGTGCCATCAGTCTAAAGGGTGGGGAGGTCTCCTACGAGCAGTACTTC. Amino acid sequence: CAISLKGGEVSYEQYF.

The chain has TRBV9 and TRBJ1-2; 7 nucleotides agree with TRBD1. The germline CDR1 and CDR2 sequences are SGDLS and YYNGEE. The CDR3 covers 15 residues. J lost 7 bases, V lost 1 base, and 10 bases had no gene match. The CDR3 loop reads CASSVISGGIVGYTF. For the CDR3, the DNA is TGTGCCAGCAGCGTAATTTCAGGGGGAATAGTTGGCTACACCTTC.

This clonotype appeared a few times. One junction end disagrees with the germline gene, perhaps due to a read error. This chain links TRBV7-7 with TRBJ1-3; D call uncertain. In germline, CDR1 is SSHAT, CDR2 FNYEAQ (reference sequence). The CDR3 extends over 15 amino acids. CDR3 nucleotide sequence: TGTGCTAGCAGCTTAGCGAAGGGAGCTGGAAACACCATATATTTT. It specifies CASSLAKGAGNTIYF.

The chain couples TRBV29-1 to TRBJ2-1; 7 bases map to TRBD2. Germline CDR1 reads SQVTM; CDR2 reads ANQGSEA. The length of the CDR3 is 14 residues. V gave up 3 bases and J gave up 6 bases; unmatched junction bases: 8. This chain's CDR3 is CSVDPAGMGNEQFF. Here the CDR3 DNA reads TGCAGCGTTGATCCAGCGGGGATGGGCAATGAGCAGTTCTTC.

CDR3 DNA: TGCGCCAGCAGCCAGCCGGGACTAGCCCTCGGGGAGCAGTTCTTC. This translates into CASSQPGLALGEQFF. The chain joins TRBV4-3 to TRBJ2-1, with TRBD2 matching 9 bases. The CDR3 extends over 15 amino acids. Germline lookup yields CDR1 LGHNA and CDR2 YSLEER. Unmatched junction bases numbered 10, after V lost 3 bases and J lost 10 bases.

This clonotype turned up a few times. This chain connects TRBV9 to TRBJ2-7; D perhaps matches TRBD2 (6 bases). The V gene's germline CDR1 is SGDLS and CDR2 YYNGEE. The V gene lost 0 bases and the J gene lost 3 bases, with 7 bases spanning the gap. The CDR3 covers 13 residues. DNA for the CDR3: TGTGCCAGCAGCGTAGCGGGAGACTACGAGCAGTACTTC. This codes for CASSVAGDYEQYF.

There are many counts of this clonotype. V and J are TRBV12-3 or TRBV12-4 and TRBJ2-1, with TRBD1 matching 7 bases. CDR3 length: 16 residues. Trimming removed 1 base from V and 2 bases from J; junction bases left unmatched: 5. Here the CDR3 reads CASSLVGQAAYNEQFF. The CDR3 region has the DNA TGTGCCAGCAGTTTAGTAGGACAGGCTGCCTACAATGAGCAGTTCTTC.

This chain joins TRBV4-1 and TRBJ2-7; possibly TRBD2 for D (5 bases). Between the trimmed V and J ends, which lost 8 bases and 2 bases, there was a span of 16 bases. Germline assignment: CDR1 MGHRA and CDR2 YSYEKL. This CDR3 region has 14 residues. This chain's CDR3 is CASSSELGTYEQYF. In DNA, the CDR3 is TGCGCCAGCTCTTCGGAACTAGGGACCTACGAGCAGTACTTC.

The chain couples TRBV27 to TRBJ2-7; the match to TRBD1 covers 11 bases. Germline V lookup: CDR1 MNHEY, CDR2 SMNVEV (reference sequence). The V segment lost 5 bases and the J segment 3 bases; nucleotides outside the gene matches: 6. This CDR3 has 15 residues. CDR3 sequence (DNA): TGTGCCAGCAGTGGCCCGGGACAGGGGGTCTACGAGCAGTACTTC. This gives the protein CASSGPGQGVYEQYF.

This clonotype was detected a few times. V and J are TRBV12-3 or TRBV12-4 and TRBJ1-5; tentatively, D is TRBD1 (5 bases). Trimming cost V 5 bases and J 2 bases, with 13 bases left between them. The CDR3 contains 15 residues. CDR3 residues: CASSPPGAGNQPQHF. Here the CDR3 DNA reads TGTGCCAGCAGTCCACCCGGGGCAGGCAATCAGCCCCAGCATTTT.

This clonotype showed up just a few times. CDR3 coding DNA: TGCAGTGCTAGAAGTCGCGCCCGACACCTCCAAGAGACCCAGTACTTC. This gives the protein CSARSRARHLQETQYF. The chain couples TRBV20-1 to TRBJ2-5; D uncertain. Germline V gives CDR1 DFQATT, CDR2 SNEGSKA (reference sequence). Trimming removed 2 bases at V and 1 base at J, with 17 bases between. CDR3 size: 16 residues.

V gene TRBV20-1 combines with J gene TRBJ2-3, with TRBD2 matching over 7 bases. Germline V gene lookup returns CDR1 DFQATT and CDR2 SNEGSKA (reference sequence). Trimming cost V 0 bases and J 5 bases; bases outside gene matches: 11. The CDR3 is made up of 16 amino acids. CDR3 sequence reads: CSARDWASGGVDTQYF. The CDR3 DNA reads TGCAGTGCTAGAGATTGGGCTAGCGGAGGGGTAGATACGCAGTATTTT.

CDR3 nucleotides: TGTGCCATCAGTGACGTGATCCTGAACACTGAAGCTTTCTTT. Its protein product is CAISDVILNTEAFF. The genes are TRBV10-3 and TRBJ1-1; D is unresolved. CDR3 length: 14 amino acids. Per germline, CDR1 ENHRY and CDR2 SYGVKD. V dropped 3 bases and J dropped 0 bases, with 8 bases sitting between them.

This clonotype was seen a handful of times. V is TRBV4-3 and J is TRBJ2-1, with 11 bases identical to TRBD2. From germline, CDR1 is LGHNA and CDR2 YSLEER. V lost 0 bases, J lost 9 bases, and 7 bases stayed unmatched. The CDR3 has 16 residues. The CDR3 region is CASSQDQTSGRPEQFF. Here the CDR3 DNA reads TGCGCCAGCAGCCAAGATCAAACTAGCGGGAGACCTGAGCAGTTCTTC.

This rearrangement joins TRBV29-1 to TRBJ2-1; D possibly corresponds to TRBD1 (6 bases). The CDR3 is 11 amino acids. CDR1 is SQVTM, CDR2 ANQGSEA, per germline. Between the trimmed V and J ends, which lost 7 bases and 7 bases, there was a span of 11 bases. The chain's CDR3 is CSAGQPNEQFF. The CDR3 coding sequence is TGCAGCGCAGGACAGCCAAATGAGCAGTTCTTC.

This clonotype was recorded many times. This chain uses TRBV4-1 with TRBJ2-7, with TRBD2 matching over 11 bases. The CDR3 is 16 amino acids. Germline V gene sequence: CDR1 MGHRA, CDR2 YSYEKL. Trimming at V came to 0 bases and at J to 2 bases, leaving 3 bases not matched to a gene. The CDR3 spells CASSQEVAGGAYEQYF. Here the CDR3 DNA reads TGCGCCAGCAGCCAAGAGGTAGCGGGGGGGGCCTACGAGCAGTACTTC.

This clonotype was recorded a few times. The genes are TRBV6-5 and TRBJ1-2; TRBD1 might be the D (6 bases). CDR1 and CDR2 (germline): MNHEY, SVGAGI. This CDR3 comprises 15 residues. Trimming removed 0 bases at V and 0 bases at J, with 8 bases between. The CDR3 is CASSYSDRTNYGYTF. The DNA of the CDR3 is TGTGCCAGCAGTTACTCCGACAGGACTAACTATGGCTACACCTTC.

The rearrangement joins TRBV6-5 to TRBJ2-7; the D gene could be TRBD1 or TRBD2 (5 bases each). V shed 0 bases and J shed 6 bases, with 24 bases lying between them. This CDR3 region has 18 residues. The germline gives CDR1 MNHEY, CDR2 SVGAGI. For the CDR3, the DNA is TGTGCCAGCAGTTACTCGAATCGGGGCGGCCAAACCCTCGGCGAGCAGTACTTC. Amino acids: CASSYSNRGGQTLGEQYF.

The V gene is TRBV15, the J gene TRBJ2-1, with D perhaps TRBD2 (9 bases). Germline CDR1 reads LNHNV; CDR2 reads YYDKDF (reference sequence). This CDR3 has 18 residues. V was shortened by 0 bases and J by 5 bases, with 20 bases between the two germline ends. The CDR3 coding sequence is TGTGCCACCAGCAGAGAATCTAGCGGGACAGGAATAGACAATGAGCAGTTCTTC. Translation gives CATSRESSGTGIDNEQFF.

This clonotype has a handful of counts. The gene calls are TRBV28 and TRBJ2-5, with TRBD2 as a possible D gene (6 bases). This CDR3 has 14 residues. The V and J ends lost 6 bases and 5 bases respectively, with 16 bases between them. Germline CDR1 and CDR2: MDHEN and SYDVKM. The CDR3: CASSPLGGSETQYF. The CDR3 nucleotides are TGTGCCAGCAGCCCGCTCGGGGGTTCCGAGACCCAGTACTTC.

This clonotype appeared a few times. The chain joins TRBV7-9 to TRBJ2-7; perhaps TRBD1 as D (5 bases). Germline loops: CDR1 SEHNR, CDR2 FQNEAQ (reference sequence). The CDR3 loop spans 14 amino acids. V dropped 5 bases and J dropped 2 bases, with 13 bases sitting between them. Here the CDR3 reads CASSQTLGAYEQYF. CDR3 bases: TGTGCCAGCAGCCAGACCCTAGGGGCCTACGAGCAGTACTTC. Drawing the rest from reference TRBV7-9 and TRBJ2-7, the complete variable domain is DTGVSQNPRHKITKRGQNVTFRCDPISEHNRLYWYRQTLGQGPEFLTYFQNEAQLEKSRLLSDRFSAERPKGSFSTLEIQRTEQGDSAMYLCASSQTLGAYEQYFGPGTRLTVT.

The rearrangement links TRBV12-3 or TRBV12-4 to TRBJ2-7, with D uncertain. This CDR3 contains 15 residues. V shed 1 base and J shed 3 bases, with 13 bases lying between them. The CDR3 DNA follows: TGTGCCAGCAGTTTAGTGCTGGGCGCCCACTACGAGCAGTACTTC. Protein: CASSLVLGAHYEQYF.

The rearrangement joins TRBV25-1 to TRBJ1-6; D gene uncertain. CDR1 and CDR2 (germline): MGHDK, SYGVNS. Trimming took 2 bases from V and 9 from J, leaving 8 bases between them. The length of the CDR3 is 13 residues. The CDR3: CASSEDLSSPLHF. In DNA form, the CDR3 reads TGTGCCAGCAGTGAAGATTTGAGTTCACCCCTCCACTTT.